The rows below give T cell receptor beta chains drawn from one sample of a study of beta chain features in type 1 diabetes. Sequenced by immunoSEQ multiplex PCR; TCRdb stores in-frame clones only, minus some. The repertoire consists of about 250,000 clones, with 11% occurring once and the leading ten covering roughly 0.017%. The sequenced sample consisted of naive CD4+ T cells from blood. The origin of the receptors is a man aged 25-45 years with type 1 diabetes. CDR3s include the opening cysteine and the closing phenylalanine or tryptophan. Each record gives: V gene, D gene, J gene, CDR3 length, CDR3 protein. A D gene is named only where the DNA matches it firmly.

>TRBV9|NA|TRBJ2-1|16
CASSVSAGQSYNEQFF
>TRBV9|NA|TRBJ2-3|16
CASSVEWGGRTDTQYF
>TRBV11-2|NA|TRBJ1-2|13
CASSSGLGLGYTF
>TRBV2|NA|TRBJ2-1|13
CASSFGLHNEQFF
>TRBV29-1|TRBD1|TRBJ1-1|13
CSVLQGFGTEAFF
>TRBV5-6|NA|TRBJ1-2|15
CASSPGTFALYGYTF
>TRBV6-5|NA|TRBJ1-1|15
CASSYVGSPNTEAFF
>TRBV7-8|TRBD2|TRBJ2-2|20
CASSARTSGGSRRNTGELFF
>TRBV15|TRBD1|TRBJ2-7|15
CATSRGGQGVNEQYF
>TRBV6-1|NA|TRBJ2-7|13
CASSGITVYEQYF
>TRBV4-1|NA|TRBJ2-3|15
CASSPSDLSTDTQYF
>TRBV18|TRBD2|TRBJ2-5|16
CASSLLITGGQETQYF
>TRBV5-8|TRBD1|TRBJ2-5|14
CAGSPGQGRETQYF
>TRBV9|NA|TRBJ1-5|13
CASSVGSDQPQHF
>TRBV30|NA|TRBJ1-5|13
CAWSPRANQPQHF
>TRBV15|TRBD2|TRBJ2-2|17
CATSRDRLASNTGELFF
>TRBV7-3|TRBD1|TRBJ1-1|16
CASSLQSAGQGRQAFF
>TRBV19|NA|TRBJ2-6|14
CATTSGSGANVLTF